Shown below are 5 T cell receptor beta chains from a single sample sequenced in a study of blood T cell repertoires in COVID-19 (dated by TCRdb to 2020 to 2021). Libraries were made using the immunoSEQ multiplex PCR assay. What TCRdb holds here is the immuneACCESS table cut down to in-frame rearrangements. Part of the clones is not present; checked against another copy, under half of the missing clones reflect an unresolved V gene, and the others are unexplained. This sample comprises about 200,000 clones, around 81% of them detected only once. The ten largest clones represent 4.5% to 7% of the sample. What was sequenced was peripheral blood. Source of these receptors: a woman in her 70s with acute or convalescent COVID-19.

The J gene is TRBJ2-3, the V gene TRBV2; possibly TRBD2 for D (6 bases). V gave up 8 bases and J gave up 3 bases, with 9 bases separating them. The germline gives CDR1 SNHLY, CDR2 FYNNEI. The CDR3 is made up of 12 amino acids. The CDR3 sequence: CASVRGTDTQYF. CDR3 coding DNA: TGTGCCAGCGTGCGGGGAACAGATACGCAGTATTTT.

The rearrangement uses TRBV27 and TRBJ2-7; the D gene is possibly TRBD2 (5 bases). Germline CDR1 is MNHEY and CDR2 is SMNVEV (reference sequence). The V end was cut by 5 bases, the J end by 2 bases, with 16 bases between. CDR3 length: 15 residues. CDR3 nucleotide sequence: TGTGCCAGCAGTCAGAAGACTAACCTCCCCTACGAGCAGTACTTC. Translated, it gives CASSQKTNLPYEQYF.

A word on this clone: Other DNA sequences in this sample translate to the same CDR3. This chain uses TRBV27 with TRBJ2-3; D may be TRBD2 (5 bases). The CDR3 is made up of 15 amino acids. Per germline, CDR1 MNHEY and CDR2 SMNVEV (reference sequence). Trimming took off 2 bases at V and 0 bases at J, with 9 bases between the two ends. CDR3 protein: CASSLGGFSTDTQYF. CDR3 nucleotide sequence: TGTGCCAGCAGTTTAGGAGGATTCAGCACAGATACGCAGTATTTT.

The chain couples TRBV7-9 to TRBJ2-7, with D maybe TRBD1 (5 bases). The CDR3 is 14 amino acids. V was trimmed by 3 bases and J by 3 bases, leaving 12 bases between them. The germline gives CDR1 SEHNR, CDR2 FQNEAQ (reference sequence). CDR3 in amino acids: CASSFSGNYYEQYF. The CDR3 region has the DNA TGTGCCAGCAGCTTTTCAGGGAACTACTACGAGCAGTACTTC. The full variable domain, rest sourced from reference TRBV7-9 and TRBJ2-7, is DTGVSQNPRHKITKRGQNVTFRCDPISEHNRLYWYRQTLGQGPEFLTYFQNEAQLEKSRLLSDRFSAERPKGSFSTLEIQRTEQGDSAMYLCASSFSGNYYEQYFGPGTRLTVT.

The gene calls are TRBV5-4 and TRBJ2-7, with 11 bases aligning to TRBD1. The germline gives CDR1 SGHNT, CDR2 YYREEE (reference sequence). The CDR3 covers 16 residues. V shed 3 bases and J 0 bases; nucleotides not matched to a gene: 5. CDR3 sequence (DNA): TGTGCCAGCAGCTCAGGGGGACAGGGGGGCTCCTACGAGCAGTACTTC. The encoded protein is CASSSGGQGGSYEQYF.